This T cell receptor (beta chain) was obtained from a study of OX40 agonist ivuxolimab in advanced cancers. The protocol was immunoSEQ multiplex PCR, while the TCRdb copy is restricted to in-frame clones and leaves out a portion. This table has under 70,000 clones, roughly 90% appearing once. Study outcomes and limitations: Clonal expansion was seen in CD4+ and CD8+ blood T cells by week 6 at 0.1 to 3.0 mg/kg. CD8+ T cells showed, on average, more clonal expansion than CD4+ cells.

Points on this clone: Its antigen is still unknown.

V was pared by 5 bases and J by 3 bases, with 8 bases between. Germline CDR1 reads SGHDN; CDR2 reads FVKESK. The CDR3 runs to 12 residues. The chain employs TRBV14 and TRBJ2-7; D remains unclear. This specimen consisted of CD4+ or CD8+ T cells sorted from blood, obtained in a trial of the OX40 agonist ivuxolimab. The clonotype comes from an adult with an advanced solid tumor such as melanoma, head and neck, liver or kidney cancer. CDR3 sequence (DNA): TGTGCCAGCAGCGAACAGAACTACGAGCAGTACTTC. Its translation: CASSEQNYEQYF.